This TCR beta chain was retrieved from a study of T-cell reconstitution after alpha-beta-depleted transplantation in children. Unique molecular identifiers featured in how the TCRbeta library was prepared. Each CDR3 protein is one row after TCRdb ran MiXCR on the PCR reads. The data contain about 500,000 distinct CDR3 sequences, 32% of them seen just once; the ten biggest clones take up 2.4%. This clonotype has more than one count but fewer than ten. Trimming stripped 4 bases from V and 1 base from J, with 10 bases between. The CDR3 loop spans 15 amino acids. Germline loops: CDR1 KGHDR, CDR2 SFDVKD. The chain links TRBV24-1 to TRBJ1-5, with a weak D call TRBD1 (5 bases). This TCR came from a human donor who donated a stem cell graft to a child with aplastic anemia. Material: PBMCs from the stem cell graft donor, obtained from the stem cell graft. CDR3 coding DNA: TGTGCCACCAGTGAACAGGACGCGAGCAATCAGCCCCAGCATTTT. This codes for CATSEQDASNQPQHF.